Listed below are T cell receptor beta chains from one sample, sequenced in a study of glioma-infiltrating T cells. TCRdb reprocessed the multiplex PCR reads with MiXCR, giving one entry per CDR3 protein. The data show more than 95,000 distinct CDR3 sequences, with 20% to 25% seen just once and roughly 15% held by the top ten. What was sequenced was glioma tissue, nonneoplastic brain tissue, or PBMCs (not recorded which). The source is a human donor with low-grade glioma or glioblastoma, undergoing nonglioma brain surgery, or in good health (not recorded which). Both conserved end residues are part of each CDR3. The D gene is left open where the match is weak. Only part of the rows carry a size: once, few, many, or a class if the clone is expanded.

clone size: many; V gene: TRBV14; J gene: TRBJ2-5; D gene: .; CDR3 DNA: TGTGCCAGCAGCCAAGATTTAGCACAAGAGACCCAGTACTTC; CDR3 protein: CASSQDLAQETQYF
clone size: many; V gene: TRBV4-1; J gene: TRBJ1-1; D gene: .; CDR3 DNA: TGCGCCAGCAGCCAAGAAGGGCGGGGGCCGGCTGAAGCTTTCTTT; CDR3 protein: CASSQEGRGPAEAFF
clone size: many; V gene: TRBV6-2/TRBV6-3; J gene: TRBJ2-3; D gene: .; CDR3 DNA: TGTGCCAGCAGTTACTCGGCCCTACGAAATACGCAGTATTTT; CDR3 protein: CASSYSALRNTQYF
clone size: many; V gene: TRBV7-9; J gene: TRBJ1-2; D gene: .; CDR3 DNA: TGTGCCAGCAGCTTAGGTGTAGCAGGGACCTATGGCTACACCTTC; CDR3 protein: CASSLGVAGTYGYTF
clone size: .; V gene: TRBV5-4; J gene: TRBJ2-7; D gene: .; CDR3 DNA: TGTGCCAGCAGCTTGGAACAGTGGAGCTACGAGCAGTACTTC; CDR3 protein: CASSLEQWSYEQYF
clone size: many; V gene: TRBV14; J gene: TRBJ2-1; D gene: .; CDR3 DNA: TGTGCCAGCAGCCAAGATATTGGCAGCACCGGGACACGCTACAATGAGCAGTTCTTC; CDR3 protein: CASSQDIGSTGTRYNEQFF
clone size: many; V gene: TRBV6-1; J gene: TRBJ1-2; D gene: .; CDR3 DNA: TGTGCCAGCTTACCGACAGGAGCGGAGAATATTGGCTACACCTTC; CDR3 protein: CASLPTGAENIGYTF
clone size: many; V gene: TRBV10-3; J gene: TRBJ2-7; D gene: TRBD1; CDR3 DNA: TGTGCCATCAAGGGACAGCCGAGCTCCTACGAGCAGTACTTC; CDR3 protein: CAIKGQPSSYEQYF
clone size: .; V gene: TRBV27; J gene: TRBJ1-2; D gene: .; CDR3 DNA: TGTTCCAGCAGTTATGGGAACAGCTATGGCTACACCTTC; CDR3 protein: CSSSYGNSYGYTF
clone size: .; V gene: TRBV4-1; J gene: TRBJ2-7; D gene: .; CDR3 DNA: TGCGCCAGCAGCCAAGATAGGGACGGAGACTACGAGCAGTACTTC; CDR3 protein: CASSQDRDGDYEQYF
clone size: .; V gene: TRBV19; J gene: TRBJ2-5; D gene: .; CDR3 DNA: TGTGCCAGTAGTGTAGAGCCAGCGGAAGAGACCCAGTACTTC; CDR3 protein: CASSVEPAEETQYF